These 15 T cell receptor beta chains were sequenced from one sample in a study of T cell clones after liver transplantation. Produced via immunoSEQ multiplex PCR; TCRdb's table is partial and in-frame only. The sample lists roughly 120,000 clones; 75% to 95% were seen once. Specimen: CD4+ T cells from blood, collected 12 months after liver transplant. The origin of the receptors is a human patient who received a liver transplant. Some of the T cells might come from the graft donor.

The V gene is TRBV18, the J gene TRBJ2-7; D unclear. The germline V gene encodes CDR1 KGHSH and CDR2 LQKENI. This CDR3 has 11 residues. Trimming cost V 2 bases and J 4 bases, with 3 bases left between them. The chain's CDR3 is CASSPKYEQYF. CDR3 coding DNA: TGTGCCAGCTCACCAAAGTACGAGCAGTACTTC.

This clone was counted a single time. V is TRBV9 and J is TRBJ1-2; D remains ambiguous. The CDR3 extends over 16 amino acids. Between the trimmed V and J ends, which lost 4 bases and 2 bases, there was a span of 18 bases. CDR1 and CDR2 from the germline V gene are SGDLS and YYNGEE. The CDR3 sequence: CASSSSPTTENYGYTF. CDR3 DNA sequence: TGTGCCAGCAGCTCTAGCCCCACGACGGAGAACTATGGCTACACCTTC.

The chain joins TRBV11-2 to TRBJ2-1; 7 bases fit TRBD2. The CDR3 runs to 15 residues. With 5 bases clipped from V and 3 bases from J, the junction kept 7 bases outside the gene matches. The germline CDR1 and CDR2 sequences are SGHAT and FQNNGV. The CDR3 is CASSPTSLGYNEQFF. DNA of the CDR3: TGTGCCAGCAGCCCGACTAGCTTGGGCTACAATGAGCAGTTCTTC.

The rearrangement joins TRBV7-9 to TRBJ1-2, with D tentatively TRBD1 (6 bases). This CDR3 has 14 residues. Per the germline V gene, CDR1 is SEHNR and CDR2 is FQNEAQ (reference sequence). Trimming pared 2 bases from V and 8 bases from J, leaving 15 bases between. The CDR3 nucleotides read TGTGCCAGCAGCTTAAGGGGGTTAGGGTTCGGCTACACCTTC. Amino acids: CASSLRGLGFGYTF. Complete variable domain (other parts from reference TRBV7-9 and TRBJ1-2): DTGVSQNPRHKITKRGQNVTFRCDPISEHNRLYWYRQTLGQGPEFLTYFQNEAQLEKSRLLSDRFSAERPKGSFSTLEIQRTEQGDSAMYLCASSLRGLGFGYTFGSGTRLTVV.

This clone appeared once. The V and J genes are TRBV11-1 and TRBJ2-7, with D tentatively TRBD1 (6 bases). Germline assignment: CDR1 SGHAT and CDR2 FQDESV (reference sequence). V shed 5 bases and J shed 1 base, with 18 bases lying between them. The length of the CDR3 is 16 residues. CDR3 sequence reads: CASSQLTGIGSYEQYF. As DNA, the CDR3 is TGTGCCAGCAGCCAACTCACAGGGATCGGGTCCTACGAGCAGTACTTC.

This clone was recorded a few times. The chain carries TRBV7-2 and TRBJ1-3; the D gene is possibly TRBD1 (6 bases). Looked up from germline, CDR1 is SGHTA and CDR2 is FQGNSA. The length of the CDR3 is 18 residues. V lost 1 base and J 0 bases, leaving 16 bases between the germline ends. CDR3 sequence (DNA): TGTGCCAGCAGCTTAGTCCTAGGGGGAAGCAGCTCTGGAAACACCATATATTTT. It translates to CASSLVLGGSSSGNTIYF.

This clone appeared a few times. The genes are TRBV4-2 and TRBJ1-5, with TRBD1 matching over 7 bases. J lost 5 bases, V lost 3 bases, and 7 bases had no gene match. The V gene's germline CDR1 is LGHNA and CDR2 YNFKEQ. The CDR3 spans 15 residues. The CDR3 spells CASSQEGQLDQPQHF. In DNA form, the CDR3 reads TGTGCCAGCAGCCAGGAGGGACAGTTGGATCAGCCCCAGCATTTT.

The V gene is TRBV28, the J gene TRBJ2-5, with D perhaps given as TRBD1 or TRBD2 (5 bases each). The CDR3 has 13 residues. V was cut by 6 bases and J by 1 base, with 9 bases left in between. Germline CDR1 reads MDHEN; CDR2 reads SYDVKM. CDR3 coding DNA: TGTGCCAGCAGGGGGGTTCCCCAAGAGACCCAGTACTTC. Amino acid sequence: CASRGVPQETQYF.

Notes on this clone: This same CDR3 is encoded by further DNA sequences in the sample. The J gene is TRBJ2-3, the V gene TRBV4-2; D unresolved. This CDR3 comprises 13 residues. The germline gives CDR1 LGHNA, CDR2 YNFKEQ. V was cut by 0 bases and J by 6 bases, with 7 bases left in between. The CDR3 region has the DNA TGTGCCAGCAGCCAAGATTTAGGGGATACGCAGTATTTT. Its protein product is CASSQDLGDTQYF.

V and J are TRBV5-8 and TRBJ2-1, with 11 bases fitting TRBD2. Trimming removed 0 bases from V and 4 bases from J; junction bases left unmatched: 3. The length of the CDR3 is 16 residues. CDR1 is SGHTS and CDR2 is YDEGEE in the germline V gene. The CDR3: CASSLAGTSGYNEQFF. CDR3 bases: TGTGCCAGCAGCTTGGCCGGGACTAGCGGTTACAATGAGCAGTTCTTC. Full variable domain (outside the CDR3, taken from reference TRBV5-8 and TRBJ2-1): EAGVTQSPTHLIKTRGQQATLRCSPISGHTSVYWYQQALGLGLQFLLWYDEGEERNRGNFPPRFSGRQFPNYSSELNVNALELEDSALYLCASSLAGTSGYNEQFFGPGTRLTVL.

This clone has a single count. V and J are TRBV28 and TRBJ2-5, with a tentative D call TRBD1 (6 bases). The CDR3 sequence is 14 residues long. With 4 bases removed from V and 6 bases from J, the gap between germline ends came to 15 bases. From germline, CDR1 is MDHEN and CDR2 SYDVKM. CDR3 coding DNA: TGTGCCAGCAGTTCCACAGGGTTTGTGAAGACCCAGTACTTC. It encodes CASSSTGFVKTQYF.

The chain employs TRBV11-1 and TRBJ2-1, with D possibly TRBD2 on 5 matching bases. The germline V gene encodes CDR1 SGHAT and CDR2 FQDESV (reference sequence). The CDR3 runs to 16 residues. Trimming pared 5 bases from V and 4 bases from J, leaving 18 bases between. The CDR3 protein is CASSPSLADSYNEQFF. The CDR3 nucleotides read TGTGCCAGCAGCCCCTCCCTGGCGGACTCATACAATGAGCAGTTCTTC.

The chain couples TRBV2 to TRBJ1-3; weak D call: TRBD1 (5 bases). This CDR3 has 15 amino acids. V lost 2 bases, J lost 1 base, and 9 bases lay in between. Germline lookup yields CDR1 SNHLY and CDR2 FYNNEI. CDR3 DNA: TGTGCCAGCAGTGAAAATGGGGCATCTGGAAACACCATATATTTT. This translates into CASSENGASGNTIYF. The entire variable domain, with the rest obtained from reference TRBV2 and TRBJ1-3, is as follows: EPEVTQTPSHQVTQMGQEVILRCVPISNHLYFYWYRQILGQKVEFLVSFYNNEISEKSEIFDDQFSVERPDGSNFTLKIRSTKLEDSAMYFCASSENGASGNTIYFGEGSWLTVV.

The chain has TRBV11-3 and TRBJ2-1, with D possibly matching TRBD2 (6 bases). Germline CDR1 is SGHNT and CDR2 is YENEEA. The V gene lost 1 base and the J gene lost 7 bases, with 17 bases spanning the gap. The CDR3 runs to 16 residues. The CDR3 region is CASSLATGVGSNEQFF. CDR3 nucleotide sequence: TGTGCCAGCAGCTTAGCCACGGGAGTGGGGTCGAATGAGCAGTTCTTC.

CDR3 region: CASSPDGGHQPQHF. In nucleotides, the CDR3 is TGTGCCAGCAGCCCCGATGGGGGGCATCAGCCCCAGCATTTT. This chain joins TRBV6-5 and TRBJ1-5, with D perhaps TRBD1 (6 bases). The CDR3 is 14 amino acids. The ends were cut back, 6 bases at V and 5 bases at J, with 14 bases in the middle. CDR1 is MNHEY and CDR2 is SVGAGI in the germline V gene.